This T cell receptor beta chain was identified during a study of T cell responses to AZD1222 COVID-19 vaccine. The method was immunoSEQ multiplex PCR; TCRdb's version includes in-frame clones alone and lacks a portion of them. The sample shows around 140,000 clones, about nine tenths of them seen only once. The germline V and J ends were trimmed by 1 base and 5 bases, with 21 bases remaining between them. Germline V gene lookup returns CDR1 LGHNA and CDR2 YSLEER. There are 18 residues in the CDR3. This material consisted of peripheral blood, taken on day 0 of AZD1222 vaccination. The chain joins TRBV4-3 to TRBJ2-1; D possibly corresponds to TRBD1 (6 bases). The source of this sequence is an adult in good health. CDR3 sequence reads: CASSQAILQGWSNNEQFF. CDR3 DNA: TGCGCCAGCAGCCAAGCCATACTACAGGGATGGAGTAACAATGAGCAGTTCTTC.